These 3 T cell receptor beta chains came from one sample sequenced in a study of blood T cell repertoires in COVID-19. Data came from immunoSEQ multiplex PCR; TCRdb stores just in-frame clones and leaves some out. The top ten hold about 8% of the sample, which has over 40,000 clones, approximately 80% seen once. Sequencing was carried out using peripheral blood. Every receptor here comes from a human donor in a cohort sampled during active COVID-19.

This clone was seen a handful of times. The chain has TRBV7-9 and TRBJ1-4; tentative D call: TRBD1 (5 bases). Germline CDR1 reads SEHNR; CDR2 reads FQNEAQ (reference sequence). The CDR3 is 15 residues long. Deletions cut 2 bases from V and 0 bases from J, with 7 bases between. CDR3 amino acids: CASSLSRATNEKLFF. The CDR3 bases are TGTGCCAGCAGCTTAAGCAGGGCAACTAATGAAAAACTGTTTTTT.

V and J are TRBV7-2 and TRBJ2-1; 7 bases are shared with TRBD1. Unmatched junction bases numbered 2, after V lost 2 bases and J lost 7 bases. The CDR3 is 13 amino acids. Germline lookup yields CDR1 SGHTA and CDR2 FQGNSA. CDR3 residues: CASSLMGQNEQFF. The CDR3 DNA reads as TGTGCCAGCAGCTTAATGGGACAGAATGAGCAGTTCTTC.

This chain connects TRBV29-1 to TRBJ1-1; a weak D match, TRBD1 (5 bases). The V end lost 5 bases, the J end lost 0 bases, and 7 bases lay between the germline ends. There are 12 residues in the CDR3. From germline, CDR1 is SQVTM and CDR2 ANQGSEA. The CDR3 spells CSVNRMNTEAFF. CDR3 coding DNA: TGCAGCGTTAACAGGATGAACACTGAAGCTTTCTTT.